This paragraph covers one TCR beta chain sequence. The sample belongs to a study of blood T cell repertoires in COVID-19. Looking at the study overall: The United States, Italy and Spain supplied acute and convalescent COVID-19 samples.

Sequencing used immunoSEQ multiplex PCR; TCRdb keeps in-frame clones, though not all of them. The repertoire has 95,000 to 110,000 clones, more than 70% of them found once; the top ten carry about 4.5%. CDR1 MNHEY and CDR2 SVGEGT come from the germline V gene. The CDR3 loop spans 16 amino acids. Deletions cut 3 bases from V and 2 bases from J, with 17 bases between. The V call is TRBV6-2 or TRBV6-3, the J call TRBJ2-7; perhaps TRBD2 as D (5 bases). The sequenced material came from peripheral blood. This sequence was found in a man aged 65-85 years with acute or convalescent COVID-19. The CDR3 loop is CASSYEAPRGTYEQYF. CDR3 DNA sequence: TGTGCCAGCAGTTATGAGGCTCCCCGGGGAACCTACGAGCAGTACTTC.